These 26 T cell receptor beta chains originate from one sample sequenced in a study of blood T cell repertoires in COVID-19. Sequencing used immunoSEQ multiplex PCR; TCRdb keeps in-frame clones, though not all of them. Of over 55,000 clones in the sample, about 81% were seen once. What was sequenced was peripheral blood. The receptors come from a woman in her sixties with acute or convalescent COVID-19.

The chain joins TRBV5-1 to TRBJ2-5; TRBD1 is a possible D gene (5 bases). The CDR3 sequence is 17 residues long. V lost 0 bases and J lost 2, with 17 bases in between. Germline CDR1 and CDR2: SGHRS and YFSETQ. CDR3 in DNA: TGCGCCAGCAGCTTGGGGCCCCAGACAGCGACTCAAGAGACCCAGTACTTC. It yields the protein CASSLGPQTATQETQYF.

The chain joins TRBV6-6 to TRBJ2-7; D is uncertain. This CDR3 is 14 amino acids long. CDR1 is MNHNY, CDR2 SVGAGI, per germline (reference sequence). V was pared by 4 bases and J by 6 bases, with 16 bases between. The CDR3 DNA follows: TGTGCCAGCAGTTTATCGGTGTCCCCCGCCGAGCAGTACTTC. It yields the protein CASSLSVSPAEQYF.

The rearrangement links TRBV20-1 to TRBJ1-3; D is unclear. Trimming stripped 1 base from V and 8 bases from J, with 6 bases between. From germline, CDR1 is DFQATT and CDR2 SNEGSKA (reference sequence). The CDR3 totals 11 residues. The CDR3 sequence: CSARAQDTIYF. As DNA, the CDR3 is TGCAGTGCTAGAGCACAAGACACCATATATTTT.

The CDR3 loop is CASSAYTDTQYF. CDR3 DNA sequence: TGTGCCAGCAGTGCGTACACAGATACGCAGTATTTT. The chain uses TRBV27 and TRBJ2-3; D uncertain. Germline CDR1 is MNHEY and CDR2 is SMNVEV (reference sequence). V dropped 5 bases and J dropped 2 bases, with 5 bases sitting between them. The length of the CDR3 is 12 residues.

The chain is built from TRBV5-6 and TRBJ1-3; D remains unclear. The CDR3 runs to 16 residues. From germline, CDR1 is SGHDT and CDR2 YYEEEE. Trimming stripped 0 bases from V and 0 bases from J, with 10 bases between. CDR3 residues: CASSLGPGVSGNTIYF. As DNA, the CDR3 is TGTGCCAGCAGCTTGGGGCCCGGGGTCTCTGGAAACACCATATATTTT.

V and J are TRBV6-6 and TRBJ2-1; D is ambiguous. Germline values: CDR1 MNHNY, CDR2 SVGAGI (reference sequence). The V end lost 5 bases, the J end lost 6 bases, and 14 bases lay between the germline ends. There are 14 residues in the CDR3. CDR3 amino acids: CASSGHKELNEQFF. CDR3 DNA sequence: TGTGCCAGCAGTGGTCATAAGGAGCTCAATGAGCAGTTCTTC.

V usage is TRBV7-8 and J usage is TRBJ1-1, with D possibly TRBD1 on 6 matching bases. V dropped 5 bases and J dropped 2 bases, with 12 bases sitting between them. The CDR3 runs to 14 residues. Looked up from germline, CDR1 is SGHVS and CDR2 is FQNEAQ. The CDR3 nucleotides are TGTGCCAGCAGCGAACAGGGACTAAACACTGAAGCTTTCTTT. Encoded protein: CASSEQGLNTEAFF.

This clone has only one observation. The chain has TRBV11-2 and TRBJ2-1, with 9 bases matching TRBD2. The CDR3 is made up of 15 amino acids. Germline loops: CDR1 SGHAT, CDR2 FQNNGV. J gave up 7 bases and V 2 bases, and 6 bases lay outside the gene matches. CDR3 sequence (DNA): TGTGCCAGCAGCTTACACTCTAGCGGGACTAATGAGCAGTTCTTC. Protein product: CASSLHSSGTNEQFF.

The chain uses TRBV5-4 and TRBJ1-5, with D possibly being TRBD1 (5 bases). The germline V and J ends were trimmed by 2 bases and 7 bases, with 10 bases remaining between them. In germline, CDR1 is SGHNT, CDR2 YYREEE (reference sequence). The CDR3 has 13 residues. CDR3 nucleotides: TGTGCCAGCAGCTTAGGGGTGAGACAGCCCCAGCATTTT. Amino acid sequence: CASSLGVRQPQHF.

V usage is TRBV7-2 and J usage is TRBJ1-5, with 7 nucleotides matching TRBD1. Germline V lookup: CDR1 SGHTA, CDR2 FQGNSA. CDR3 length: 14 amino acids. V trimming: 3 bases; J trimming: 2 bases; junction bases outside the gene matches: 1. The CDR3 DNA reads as TGTGCCAGCAGCTTTGACAGGGGCAATCAGCCCCAGCATTTT. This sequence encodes CASSFDRGNQPQHF.

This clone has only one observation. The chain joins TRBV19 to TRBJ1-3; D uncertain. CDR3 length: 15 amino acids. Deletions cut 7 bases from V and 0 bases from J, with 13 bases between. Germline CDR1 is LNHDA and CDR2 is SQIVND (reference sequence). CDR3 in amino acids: CASTSTFFSGNTIYF. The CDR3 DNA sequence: TGTGCCAGTACCTCGACTTTCTTCTCTGGAAACACCATATATTTT.

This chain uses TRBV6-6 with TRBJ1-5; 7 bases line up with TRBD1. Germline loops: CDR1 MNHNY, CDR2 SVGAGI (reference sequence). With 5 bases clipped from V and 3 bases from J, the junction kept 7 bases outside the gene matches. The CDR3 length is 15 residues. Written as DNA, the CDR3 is TGTGCCAGCAGTCTTTCGGGACAGAACAATCAGCCCCAGCATTTT. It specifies CASSLSGQNNQPQHF.

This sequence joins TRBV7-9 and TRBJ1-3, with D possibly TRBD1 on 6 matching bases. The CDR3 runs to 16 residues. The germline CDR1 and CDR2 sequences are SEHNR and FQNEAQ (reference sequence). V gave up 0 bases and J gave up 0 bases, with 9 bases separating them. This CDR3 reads CASSLAGTLSGNTIYF. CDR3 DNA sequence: TGTGCCAGCAGCTTAGCCGGGACACTCTCTGGAAACACCATATATTTT. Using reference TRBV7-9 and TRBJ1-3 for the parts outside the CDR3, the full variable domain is DTGVSQNPRHKITKRGQNVTFRCDPISEHNRLYWYRQTLGQGPEFLTYFQNEAQLEKSRLLSDRFSAERPKGSFSTLEIQRTEQGDSAMYLCASSLAGTLSGNTIYFGEGSWLTVV.

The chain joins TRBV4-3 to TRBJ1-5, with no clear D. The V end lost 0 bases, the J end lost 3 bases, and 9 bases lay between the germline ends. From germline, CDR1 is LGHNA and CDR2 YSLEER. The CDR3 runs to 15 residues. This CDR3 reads CASSQDRGYNQPQHF. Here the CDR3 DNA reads TGCGCCAGCAGCCAAGATCGGGGATACAATCAGCCCCAGCATTTT.

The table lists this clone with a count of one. The CDR3 bases are TGCGCCAGCAGCTTTTCACAATCCTACGAGCAGTACTTC. Its protein product is CASSFSQSYEQYF. The chain couples TRBV5-1 to TRBJ2-7; D unclear. Germline CDR1 SGHRS, CDR2 YFSETQ. V was clipped by 2 bases and J by 1 base, with 7 bases between them. The CDR3 spans 13 residues.

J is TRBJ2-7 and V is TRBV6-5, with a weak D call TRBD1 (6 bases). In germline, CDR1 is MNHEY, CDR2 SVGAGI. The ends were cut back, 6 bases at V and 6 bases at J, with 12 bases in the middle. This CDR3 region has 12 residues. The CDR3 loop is CASSLLGGEQYF. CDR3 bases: TGTGCCAGCAGCCTACTAGGGGGCGAGCAGTACTTC.

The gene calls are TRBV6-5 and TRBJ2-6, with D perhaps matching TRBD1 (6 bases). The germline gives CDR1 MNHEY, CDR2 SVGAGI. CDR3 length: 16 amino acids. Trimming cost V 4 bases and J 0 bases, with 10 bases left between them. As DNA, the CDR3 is TGTGCCAGCAGTTTCGGGACATACTCTGGGGCCAACGTCCTGACTTTC. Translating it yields CASSFGTYSGANVLTF.

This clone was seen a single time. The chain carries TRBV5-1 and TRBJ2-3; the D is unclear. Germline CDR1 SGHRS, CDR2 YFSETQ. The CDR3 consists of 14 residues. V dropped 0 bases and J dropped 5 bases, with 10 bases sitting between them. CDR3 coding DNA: TGCGCCAGCAGCTTGGCCTCTAACGGAGATACGCAGTATTTT. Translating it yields CASSLASNGDTQYF.

CDR3 coding DNA: TGTGCCAGCAGCGTAGACAGGGGAAATTCACCCCTCCACTTT. Translating it yields CASSVDRGNSPLHF. V and J are TRBV9 and TRBJ1-6; 7 positions agree with TRBD1. The CDR3 runs to 14 residues. Trimming at V came to 0 bases and at J to 7 bases, leaving 1 base not matched to a gene. Germline loops: CDR1 SGDLS, CDR2 YYNGEE.

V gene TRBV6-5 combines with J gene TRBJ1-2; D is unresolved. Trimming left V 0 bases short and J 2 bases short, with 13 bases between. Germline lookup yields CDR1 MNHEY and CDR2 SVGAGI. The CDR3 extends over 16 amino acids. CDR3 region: CASSYSLTGSNYGYTF. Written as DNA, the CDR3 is TGTGCCAGCAGTTACTCGCTGACCGGGTCCAACTATGGCTACACCTTC.

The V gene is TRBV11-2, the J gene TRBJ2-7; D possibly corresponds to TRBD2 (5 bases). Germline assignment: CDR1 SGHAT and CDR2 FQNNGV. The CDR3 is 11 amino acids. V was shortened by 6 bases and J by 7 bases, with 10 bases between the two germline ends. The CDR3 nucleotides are TGTGCCAGCAGACTAGGGCGGGAGCAGTACTTC. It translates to CASRLGREQYF. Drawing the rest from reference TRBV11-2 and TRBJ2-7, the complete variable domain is EAGVAQSPRYKIIEKRQSVAFWCNPISGHATLYWYQQILGQGPKLLIQFQNNGVVDDSQLPKDRFSAERLKGVDSTLKIQPAKLEDSAVYLCASRLGREQYFGPGTRLTVT.

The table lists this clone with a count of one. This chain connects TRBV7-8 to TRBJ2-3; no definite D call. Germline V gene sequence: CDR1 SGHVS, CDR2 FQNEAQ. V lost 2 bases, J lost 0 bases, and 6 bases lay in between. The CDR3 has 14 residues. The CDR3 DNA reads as TGTGCCAGCAGCTTACGAGTGAGCACAGATACGCAGTATTTT. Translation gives CASSLRVSTDTQYF.

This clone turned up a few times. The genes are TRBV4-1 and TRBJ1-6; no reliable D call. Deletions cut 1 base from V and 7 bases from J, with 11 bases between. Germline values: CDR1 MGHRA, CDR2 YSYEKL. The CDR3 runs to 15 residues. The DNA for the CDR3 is TGCGCCAGCAGCCAAGTGAGGGATGGGAATTCACCCCTCCACTTT. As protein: CASSQVRDGNSPLHF.

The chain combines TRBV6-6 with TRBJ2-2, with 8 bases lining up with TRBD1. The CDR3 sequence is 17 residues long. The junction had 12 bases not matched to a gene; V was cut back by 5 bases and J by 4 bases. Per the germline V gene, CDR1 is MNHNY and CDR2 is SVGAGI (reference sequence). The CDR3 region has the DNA TGTGCCAGCAGTCCCCGAGGGACAGGAAGAGGCACCGGGGAGCTGTTTTTT. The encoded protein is CASSPRGTGRGTGELFF.

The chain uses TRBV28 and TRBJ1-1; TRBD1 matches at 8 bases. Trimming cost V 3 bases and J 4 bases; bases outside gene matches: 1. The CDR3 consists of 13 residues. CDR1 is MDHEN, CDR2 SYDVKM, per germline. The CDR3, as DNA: TGTGCCAGCAGTTTGACAGGGGTCACTGAAGCTTTCTTT. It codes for CASSLTGVTEAFF. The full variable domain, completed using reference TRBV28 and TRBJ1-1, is DVKVTQSSRYLVKRTGEKVFLECVQDMDHENMFWYRQDPGLGLRLIYFSYDVKMKEKGDIPEGYSVSREKKERFSLILESASTNQTSMYLCASSLTGVTEAFFGQGTRLTVV.

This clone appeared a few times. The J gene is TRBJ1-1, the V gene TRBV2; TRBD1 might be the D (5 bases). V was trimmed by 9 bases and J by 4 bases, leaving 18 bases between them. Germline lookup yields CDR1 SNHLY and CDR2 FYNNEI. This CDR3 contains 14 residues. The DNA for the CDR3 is TGTGCCAGTCCTCATGGAGTGGGGGGCACTGAAGCTTTCTTT. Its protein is CASPHGVGGTEAFF.